This T cell receptor beta chain emerged from a study of a mutant IDH1 vaccine in newly diagnosed glioma. Whole-study results and caveats: Pseudoprogression apparently tracked independently of changes in top peripheral T cell clonotypes.

Germline CDR1 SEHNR, CDR2 FQNEAQ (reference sequence). There are 15 residues in the CDR3. V was cut by 5 bases and J by 2 bases, with 14 bases left in between. Time point noted: week 23, last vaccination. Vaccination used 300 ug of mutant IDH1 20-mer peptide per dose, with topical imiquimod. Worth noting for this clone: Its antigen is undetermined.

Sequenced by immunoSEQ multiplex PCR; TCRdb stores in-frame clones only, minus some. The sample records around 80,000 clones, 85% being singletons. This sequence originates from a woman in her fifties or sixties with glioma. Sequences were derived from PBMCs, sampled from a glioma patient whose treatment included an IDH1 peptide vaccine. The V gene is TRBV7-9, the J gene TRBJ2-3; D is perhaps TRBD2 (5 bases). CDR3 bases: TGTGCCAGCAGCCCCAAGAGGCGGGTCACAGATACGCAGTATTTT. It codes for CASSPKRRVTDTQYF.